A single sample is the source of the 20 T cell receptor beta chains below, sequenced in a study of blood T cell repertoires in COVID-19. The protocol was immunoSEQ multiplex PCR, while the TCRdb copy is restricted to in-frame clones and leaves out a portion. The repertoire has 250,000 to 300,000 clones, roughly 90% of them found once; the top ten carry 1.7%. Sequenced material: PBMCs or T cells enriched from blood (not recorded which). All receptors come from a woman in her thirties or forties who had recovered from COVID-19.

The chain employs TRBV5-7 and TRBJ1-1; TRBD1 matches 7 bases. TRBV5-7 is recorded as an ORF, its role being uncertain. The CDR3 runs to 16 residues. V shed 1 base, J shed 5 bases, and the junction held 11 bases outside the gene matches. CDR3 loop: CASSLLPTGDRTEAFF. CDR3 in DNA: TGTGCCAGCAGCTTGCTCCCAACAGGGGATCGGACTGAAGCTTTCTTT.

The chain employs TRBV4-1 and TRBJ1-6; 8 bases agree with TRBD1. The length of the CDR3 is 16 residues. The V gene's germline CDR1 is MGHRA and CDR2 YSYEKL. The V segment lost 3 bases and the J segment 9 bases; nucleotides outside the gene matches: 10. CDR3 sequence: CASSQDRDRRGSPLHF. As DNA, the CDR3 is TGCGCCAGCAGCCAGGATAGGGACAGGAGGGGTTCACCCCTCCACTTT.

The chain has TRBV18 and TRBJ1-4; D remains ambiguous. This CDR3 is built from 15 residues. CDR1 is KGHSH, CDR2 LQKENI, per germline. Trimming left V 2 bases short and J 5 bases short, with 12 bases between. The CDR3 region has the DNA TGTGCCAGCTCACCATCCGGAGGATTAAATGAAAAACTGTTTTTT. As protein: CASSPSGGLNEKLFF.

The chain carries TRBV10-3 and TRBJ1-1; maybe TRBD1 (6 bases). The CDR3 covers 14 residues. Deletions cut 5 bases from V and 1 base from J, with 11 bases between. Looked up from germline, CDR1 is ENHRY and CDR2 is SYGVKD. This CDR3 reads CAISRMGQNTEAFF. CDR3 nucleotides: TGTGCCATCAGTCGAATGGGACAGAACACTGAAGCTTTCTTT.

The chain is built from TRBV7-9 and TRBJ1-1, with 8 positions matching TRBD1. Per germline, CDR1 SEHNR and CDR2 FQNEAQ (reference sequence). V gave up 5 bases and J gave up 0 bases; unmatched junction bases: 8. This CDR3 is 16 amino acids long. This CDR3 is CASSHPTGAMNTEAFF. Here the CDR3 DNA reads TGTGCCAGCAGCCACCCGACAGGGGCAATGAACACTGAAGCTTTCTTT.

The chain combines TRBV27 with TRBJ1-2; D perhaps matches TRBD1 (5 bases). V dropped 4 bases and J dropped 8 bases, with 8 bases sitting between them. This CDR3 region has 11 residues. CDR1 is MNHEY and CDR2 is SMNVEV in the germline V gene (reference sequence). The CDR3, as DNA: TGTGCCAGCAGTTCAGGGATCGGCTACACCTTC. This codes for CASSSGIGYTF.

The chain employs TRBV6-2 or TRBV6-3 and TRBJ1-2; D uncertain. This CDR3 comprises 15 residues. In germline, CDR1 is MNHEY, CDR2 SVGEGT. V was cut by 3 bases and J by 4 bases, with 15 bases left in between. The CDR3 spells CASSYLISSVYGYTF. The CDR3, as DNA: TGTGCCAGCAGTTATCTAATTTCGAGCGTCTATGGCTACACCTTC.

This clone was observed once. The rearrangement uses TRBV18 and TRBJ2-1; D not certain. The CDR3 sequence is 12 residues long. Germline lookup yields CDR1 KGHSH and CDR2 LQKENI. V was clipped by 6 bases and J by 7 bases, with 10 bases between them. The CDR3 DNA follows: TGTGCCAGCTCCGCCACCAGTAATGAGCAGTTCTTC. Amino acid sequence: CASSATSNEQFF.

The chain has TRBV2 and TRBJ1-1; D is unclear. Trimming took 7 bases from V and 1 from J, leaving 13 bases between them. This CDR3 comprises 14 residues. Germline CDR1 and CDR2: SNHLY and FYNNEI. Written as DNA, the CDR3 is TGTGCCAGCACTATAGACGGCGGGAACACTGAAGCTTTCTTT. It is translated as CASTIDGGNTEAFF.

V gene TRBV24-1 combines with J gene TRBJ2-2, with TRBD2 matching 9 bases. CDR3 size: 14 residues. Trimming took 5 bases from V and 4 from J; bases not matched to a gene: 1. From germline, CDR1 is KGHDR and CDR2 SFDVKD. The CDR3 nucleotides read TGTGCCACCAGTGGCGGGGGGGCCACCGGGGAGCTGTTTTTT. Its translation: CATSGGGATGELFF.

The chain employs TRBV5-4 and TRBJ2-7; 8 bases agree with TRBD1. The trim removed 4 bases at V and 6 bases at J, leaving 9 bases unmatched. The germline V gene has CDR1 SGHNT and CDR2 YYREEE (reference sequence). CDR3 length: 14 amino acids. CDR3 amino acids: CASSPIRGPLEQYF. CDR3 coding DNA: TGTGCCAGCAGCCCTATCAGGGGGCCCCTCGAGCAGTACTTC. Full variable domain (outside the CDR3, taken from reference TRBV5-4 and TRBJ2-7): ETGVTQSPTHLIKTRGQQVTLRCSSQSGHNTVSWYQQALGQGPQFIFQYYREEENGRGNFPPRFSGLQFPNYSSELNVNALELDDSALYLCASSPIRGPLEQYFGPGTRLTVT.

Notes on this clone: Additional DNA sequences in this sample encode the identical CDR3. V gene TRBV18 combines with J gene TRBJ1-1; perhaps TRBD1 as D (5 bases). The CDR3 consists of 13 residues. Looked up from germline, CDR1 is KGHSH and CDR2 is LQKENI. V dropped 6 bases and J dropped 3 bases, with 11 bases sitting between them. The CDR3 sequence: CASSPAGDTEAFF. CDR3 bases: TGTGCCAGCTCGCCGGCGGGGGACACTGAAGCTTTCTTT.

V gene TRBV12-2 combines with J gene TRBJ1-3. TRBV12-2 is marked as a pseudogene. The CDR3 runs 15 residues. The CDR3 protein is CASRREGPSGNTIYF. The CDR3 DNA sequence: TGTGCAAGTCGCCGGGAGGGCCCCAGTGGGAACACCATATATTTT.

The chain links TRBV27 to TRBJ1-5, with 7 bases aligning to TRBD1. Germline lookup yields CDR1 MNHEY and CDR2 SMNVEV (reference sequence). The CDR3 extends over 14 amino acids. The junction had 7 bases not matched to a gene; V was cut back by 4 bases and J by 7 bases. This CDR3 is CASSSKGARQPQHF. CDR3 DNA: TGTGCCAGCAGTTCCAAGGGGGCAAGGCAGCCCCAGCATTTT.

This clone was observed a handful of times. The J gene is TRBJ2-3, the V gene TRBV30; 9 bases fit TRBD2. The J segment lost 2 bases and the V segment lost 1 base, leaving 4 bases of the junction unmatched. The CDR3 loop spans 15 amino acids. Germline V gene data show CDR1 as GTSNPN and CDR2 as SVGIG (reference sequence). The CDR3 reads CAWSALAGLTDTQYF. CDR3 DNA: TGTGCCTGGAGTGCCCTAGCGGGACTCACAGATACGCAGTATTTT.

V gene TRBV9 combines with J gene TRBJ2-1; D is undetermined. The CDR3 is 13 residues long. CDR1 and CDR2 from the germline V gene are SGDLS and YYNGEE. V lost 0 bases to trimming and J lost 8 bases, with 9 bases between them. The CDR3 here is CASSVAVNDEQFF. The CDR3 nucleotides read TGTGCCAGCAGCGTAGCGGTCAATGATGAGCAGTTCTTC.

The chain couples TRBV18 to TRBJ1-1; D perhaps matches TRBD1 (5 bases). Germline V lookup: CDR1 KGHSH, CDR2 LQKENI. CDR3 length equals 16 residues. Trimming shortened V by 0 bases and J by 4 bases, and 15 bases separated the two germline ends. CDR3 in amino acids: CASSPPAVGGGTEAFF. The CDR3 nucleotides read TGTGCCAGCTCACCACCGGCAGTTGGGGGGGGCACTGAAGCTTTCTTT.

Points on this clone: A much larger clone sits a single nucleotide away, making a read error possible. This sequence joins TRBV4-2 and TRBJ1-2; 7 bases are a match to TRBD1. Per the germline V gene, CDR1 is LGHNA and CDR2 is YNFKEQ. This CDR3 has 14 residues. The ends lost 0 bases at V and 4 bases at J; junction bases unmatched: 2. CDR3 residues: CASSQEQGSYGYTF. CDR3 sequence (DNA): TGTGCCAGCAGCCAAGAACAGGGGAGCTATGGCTACACCTTC.

The V call is TRBV6-5, the J call TRBJ1-1, with a tentative D call TRBD1 (5 bases). Germline lookup yields CDR1 MNHEY and CDR2 SVGAGI. V was trimmed by 2 bases and J by 5 bases, leaving 12 bases between them. This CDR3 has 14 amino acids. CDR3 bases: TGTGCCAGCAGTTACCGCGGGGGAGGAACTGAAGCTTTCTTT. Translated, it gives CASSYRGGGTEAFF.

This chain joins TRBV6-5 and TRBJ1-5; possible D gene TRBD1, 5 bases. Between the trimmed V and J ends, which lost 4 bases and 5 bases, there was a span of 12 bases. The CDR3 length is 14 residues. The germline V gene has CDR1 MNHEY and CDR2 SVGAGI. CDR3 amino acids: CASSSRQTHQPQHF. CDR3 sequence (DNA): TGTGCCAGCAGTTCCCGACAGACCCATCAGCCCCAGCATTTT.